These 21 T cell receptor beta chains share one sample of origin, sequenced in a study of T cell repertoires in cytomegalovirus infection. TCRdb recomputed calls from the reads with MiXCR, one row per CDR3 protein. The sample lists roughly 230,000 distinct CDR3 sequences; about a sixth were seen once. What was sequenced was CD8+ T cells from PBMCs. The receptors stem from a human donor in good health (CMV status not recorded). Some clones in this sample may be carry-over from other donors' samples.

This clonotype was seen at least ten times. V is TRBV7-6 and J is TRBJ2-7; 7 nucleotides agree with TRBD1. The germline V gene has CDR1 SGHVS and CDR2 FNYEAQ. V gave up 1 base and J gave up 2 bases; unmatched junction bases: 2. This CDR3 has 14 amino acids. CDR3 nucleotides: TGTGCCAGCAGCTTAGGGACAGGTCCCTACGAGCAGTACTTC. This translates into CASSLGTGPYEQYF.

This clonotype was counted between two and nine times. The gene calls are TRBV7-3 and TRBJ1-3; D is unclear. CDR1 SGHTA and CDR2 FQGTGA come from the germline V gene. The CDR3 covers 14 residues. The V end lost 3 bases, the J end lost 4 bases, and 10 bases lay between the germline ends. CDR3 protein: CASSFIGPGNTIYF. In DNA form, the CDR3 reads TGTGCCAGCAGCTTTATCGGGCCGGGAAACACCATATATTTT.

This clonotype appeared many times. This chain uses TRBV19 with TRBJ2-5; maybe TRBD1 (6 bases). The V end was cut by 4 bases, the J end by 1 base, with 10 bases between. The CDR3 totals 14 residues. Germline CDR1 LNHDA, CDR2 SQIVND (reference sequence). CDR3 sequence (DNA): TGTGCCAGTAGTAGCCAGGGGACCCAAGAGACCCAGTACTTC. It is translated as CASSSQGTQETQYF. Full variable domain (missing parts from reference TRBV19 and TRBJ2-5): DGGITQSPKYLFRKEGQNVTLSCEQNLNHDAMYWYRQDPGQGLRLIYYSQIVNDFQKGDIAEGYSVSREKKESFPLTVTSAQKNPTAFYLCASSSQGTQETQYFGPGTRLLVL.

This clonotype was counted many times. The chain joins TRBV11-2 to TRBJ1-1; 7 bases line up with TRBD1. Germline V CDR1 and CDR2: SGHAT, FQNNGV. V gave up 1 base and J gave up 8 bases; unmatched junction bases: 10. There are 15 residues in the CDR3. The CDR3, as DNA: TGTGCCAGCAGCTTAGGGTTAGACAGGGCCGGCGAAGCTTTCTTT. Its translation: CASSLGLDRAGEAFF.

This clonotype was picked up many times. J is TRBJ2-3 and V is TRBV28; D is possibly TRBD2 (5 bases). Looked up from germline, CDR1 is MDHEN and CDR2 is SYDVKM. V dropped 5 bases and J dropped 2 bases, with 11 bases sitting between them. This CDR3 is built from 14 residues. The CDR3 protein is CASSQEDNTDTQYF. DNA of the CDR3: TGTGCCAGCAGTCAGGAGGATAACACAGATACGCAGTATTTT.

This chain joins TRBV27 and TRBJ2-7; perhaps TRBD2 as D (5 bases). Germline-derived CDR1 and CDR2 are MNHEY and SMNVEV (reference sequence). The CDR3 has 13 residues. Trimming removed 2 bases from V and 3 bases from J, with 8 bases in between. CDR3 DNA sequence: TGTGCCAGCAGTTTACTGGGAGACTACGAGCAGTACTTC. It is translated as CASSLLGDYEQYF.

The chain carries TRBV5-1 and TRBJ2-7; tentatively, D is TRBD1 (7 bases). Germline lookup yields CDR1 SGHRS and CDR2 YFSETQ. The V and J ends lost 3 bases and 0 bases respectively, with 28 bases between them. This CDR3 contains 20 residues. CDR3 bases: TGCGCCAGCAGCTCAGACAGGGATTTTCTCGGGAGCGGGCTCTCCTACGAGCAGTACTTC. It encodes CASSSDRDFLGSGLSYEQYF.

This clonotype was detected many times. The chain carries TRBV7-2 and TRBJ2-7; the match to TRBD2 covers 9 bases. The germline V gene encodes CDR1 SGHTA and CDR2 FQGNSA. V lost 0 bases and J lost 3; bases outside the gene matches: 3. This CDR3 is 15 amino acids long. The DNA for the CDR3 is TGTGCCAGCAGCTTAGCGCGGGGGGGCGGCTACGAGCAGTACTTC. This codes for CASSLARGGGYEQYF.

This clonotype was counted at least ten times. V is TRBV10-3 and J is TRBJ2-7; 9 bases are shared with TRBD2. The CDR3 is made up of 14 amino acids. Germline V lookup: CDR1 ENHRY, CDR2 SYGVKD. The V and J ends lost 5 bases and 0 bases, in that order; junction bases with no gene match: 2. The DNA for the CDR3 is TGTGCCATCAGTTTAGCGGGGGACTCCTACGAGCAGTACTTC. This codes for CAISLAGDSYEQYF.

A few counts support this clonotype. This rearrangement joins TRBV28 to TRBJ2-7; 7 positions match TRBD1. The CDR3 runs to 16 residues. Germline CDR1 reads MDHEN; CDR2 reads SYDVKM. With V trimmed by 5 bases and J by 5 bases, 15 bases remained unmatched. The CDR3, as DNA: TGTGCCAGCAGTCCATCGTCGGCAGGGGGTTTGAACGAGCAGTACTTC. This encodes CASSPSSAGGLNEQYF.

About this clonotype: At one end, the junction sequence differs from germline, possibly due to a read error. The gene calls are TRBV2 and TRBJ1-6; D not certain. This CDR3 has 13 residues. Germline V gene data show CDR1 as SNHLY and CDR2 as FYNNEI. The CDR3 here is CGSGIESAPPLHF. CDR3 bases: TGTGGCAGCGGTATAGAGTCCGCCCCACCCCTCCACTTT. Looking up the rest from reference TRBV2 and TRBJ1-6 gives the full variable domain: EPEVTQTPSHQVTQMGQEVILRCVPISNHLYFYWYRQILGQKVEFLVSFYNNEISEKSEIFDDQFSVERPDGSNFTLKIRSTKLEDSAMYFCGSGIESAPPLHFGNGTRLTVT.

This clonotype was seen ten or more times. The V and J genes are TRBV7-6 and TRBJ2-1; D may be TRBD1 or TRBD2 (5 bases each). V lost 3 bases and J 9 bases, leaving 21 bases between the germline ends. CDR3 length equals 16 residues. The germline V gene encodes CDR1 SGHVS and CDR2 FNYEAQ. The DNA of the CDR3 is TGTGCCAGCAGCTTCCCCTCAGGGAATCCCGCGGGTGAGCAGTTCTTC. This sequence encodes CASSFPSGNPAGEQFF.

This clonotype was detected ten times or more. This chain connects TRBV6-1 to TRBJ1-1; D remains ambiguous. Germline V gives CDR1 MNHNS, CDR2 SASEGT. This CDR3 comprises 12 residues. Trimming left V 10 bases short and J 1 base short, with 10 bases between. The CDR3 protein is CATTASNTEAFF. The CDR3 bases are TGTGCCACCACGGCGTCGAACACTGAAGCTTTCTTT.

There are many counts of this clonotype. This chain connects TRBV4-1 to TRBJ2-7; 9 nucleotides agree with TRBD1. The CDR3 is 15 amino acids. Germline assignment: CDR1 MGHRA and CDR2 YSYEKL. V was pared by 5 bases and J by 2 bases, with 7 bases of the junction left unmatched. In DNA form, the CDR3 reads TGCGCCAGCAGCAATAGACAGGGGGAACCCTACGAGCAGTACTTC. It translates to CASSNRQGEPYEQYF.

This chain links TRBV6-5 with TRBJ2-2; D gene uncertain. The CDR3 length is 15 residues. The germline V gene encodes CDR1 MNHEY and CDR2 SVGAGI. The germline V and J ends were trimmed by 0 bases and 0 bases, with 5 bases remaining between them. The CDR3 sequence is CASSYSFANTGELFF. The CDR3 nucleotides read TGTGCCAGCAGTTACTCGTTTGCGAACACCGGGGAGCTGTTTTTT.

The chain is built from TRBV19 and TRBJ2-1, with D maybe TRBD2 (6 bases). V was pared by 3 bases and J by 5 bases, with 8 bases between. The CDR3 consists of 13 residues. Per germline, CDR1 LNHDA and CDR2 SQIVND (reference sequence). CDR3 residues: CASSIAGHNEQFF. DNA for the CDR3: TGTGCCAGTAGTATTGCGGGGCACAATGAGCAGTTCTTC.

This clonotype was picked up a small number of times. The gene calls are TRBV7-9 and TRBJ2-7, with D unresolved. Germline CDR1 reads SEHNR; CDR2 reads FQNEAQ (reference sequence). This CDR3 has 12 amino acids. The CDR3 reads CAASFSGYEQYF. CDR3 in DNA: TGTGCAGCATCGTTTAGTGGCTACGAGCAGTACTTC.

The chain joins TRBV13 to TRBJ2-7; 13 positions match TRBD2. V lost 3 bases and J lost 1; bases outside the gene matches: 6. Germline V CDR1 and CDR2: PRHDT, FYEKMQ (reference sequence). This CDR3 contains 17 residues. CDR3 sequence: CASSLRTSGGTSYEQYF. The CDR3, as DNA: TGTGCCAGCAGCTTGCGGACTAGCGGGGGAACATCCTACGAGCAGTACTTC.

This clonotype appeared a few times. The CDR3 nucleotides read TGCGCCAGCAGCCGGGGAGCTGTGGCAGGGTCGAGATTCAATGAGCAGTTCTTC. It codes for CASSRGAVAGSRFNEQFF. The chain combines TRBV4-3 with TRBJ2-1; TRBD1 or TRBD2 may be the D gene (5 bases each). This CDR3 comprises 18 residues. The germline V gene encodes CDR1 LGHNA and CDR2 YSLEER. Trimming stripped 4 bases from V and 6 bases from J, with 25 bases between.

This clonotype was detected only a few times. This chain links TRBV4-1 with TRBJ2-7; TRBD2 aligns across 9 bases. Germline V gene lookup returns CDR1 MGHRA and CDR2 YSYEKL. J gave up 5 bases and V 1 base, and 0 bases lay outside the gene matches. The CDR3 length is 13 residues. CDR3 amino acids: CASSQGLADEQYF. As DNA, the CDR3 is TGCGCCAGCAGCCAAGGACTAGCGGACGAGCAGTACTTC.

The chain couples TRBV27 to TRBJ1-1; D gene ambiguous. The CDR3 runs to 16 residues. Germline V CDR1 and CDR2: MNHEY, SMNVEV (reference sequence). The ends were cut back, 3 bases at V and 2 bases at J, with 16 bases in the middle. The CDR3 loop reads CASSLSVGNLNTEAFF. The CDR3 bases are TGTGCCAGCAGTTTGAGCGTCGGGAACTTAAACACTGAAGCTTTCTTT.